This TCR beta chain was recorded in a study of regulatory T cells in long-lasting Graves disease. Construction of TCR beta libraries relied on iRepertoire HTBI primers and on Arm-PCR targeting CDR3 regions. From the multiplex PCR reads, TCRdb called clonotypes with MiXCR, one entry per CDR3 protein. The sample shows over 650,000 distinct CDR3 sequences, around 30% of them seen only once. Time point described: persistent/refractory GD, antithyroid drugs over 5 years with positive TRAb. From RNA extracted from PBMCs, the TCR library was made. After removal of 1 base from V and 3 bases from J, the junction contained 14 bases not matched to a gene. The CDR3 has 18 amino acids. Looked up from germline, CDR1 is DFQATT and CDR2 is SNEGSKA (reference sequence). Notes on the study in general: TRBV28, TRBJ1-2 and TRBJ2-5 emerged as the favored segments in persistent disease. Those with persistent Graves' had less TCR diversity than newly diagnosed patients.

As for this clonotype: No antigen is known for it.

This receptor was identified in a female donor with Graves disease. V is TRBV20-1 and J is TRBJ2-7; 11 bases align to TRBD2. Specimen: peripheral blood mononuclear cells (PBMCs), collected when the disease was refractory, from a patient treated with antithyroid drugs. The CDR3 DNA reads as TGCAGTGCTAGAGTTGCGGCGATATCCGGGACTAGCGGCTACGAGCAGTACTTC. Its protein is CSARVAAISGTSGYEQYF.